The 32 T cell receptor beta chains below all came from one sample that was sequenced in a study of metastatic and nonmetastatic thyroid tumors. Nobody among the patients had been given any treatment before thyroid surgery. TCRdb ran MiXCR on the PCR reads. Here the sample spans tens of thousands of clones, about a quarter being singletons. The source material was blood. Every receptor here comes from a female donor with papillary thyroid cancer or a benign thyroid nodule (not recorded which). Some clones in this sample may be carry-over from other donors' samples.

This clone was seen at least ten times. CDR3 DNA sequence: TGTGCCAGCAGTTTCAGTAGGGGAGGGGCCAACGTCCTGACTTTC. Residues: CASSFSRGGANVLTF. V is TRBV28 and J is TRBJ2-6, with a possible D match to TRBD1 (5 bases). The length of the CDR3 is 15 residues. Germline CDR1 is MDHEN and CDR2 is SYDVKM. V shed 3 bases and J shed 4 bases, with 10 bases lying between them.

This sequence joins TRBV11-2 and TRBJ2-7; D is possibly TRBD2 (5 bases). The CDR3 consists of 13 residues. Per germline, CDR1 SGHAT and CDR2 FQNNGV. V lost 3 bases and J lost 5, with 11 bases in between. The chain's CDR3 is CASSFTSLHEQYF. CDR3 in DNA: TGTGCCAGCAGCTTCACTAGTCTCCACGAGCAGTACTTC.

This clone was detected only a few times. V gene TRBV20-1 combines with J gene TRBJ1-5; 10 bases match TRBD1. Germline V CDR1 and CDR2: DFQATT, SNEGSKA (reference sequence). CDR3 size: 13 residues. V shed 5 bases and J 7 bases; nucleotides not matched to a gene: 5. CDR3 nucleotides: TGCAGTGCTCCTCGGACAGGGGGGCAGCCCCAGCATTTT. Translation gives CSAPRTGGQPQHF.

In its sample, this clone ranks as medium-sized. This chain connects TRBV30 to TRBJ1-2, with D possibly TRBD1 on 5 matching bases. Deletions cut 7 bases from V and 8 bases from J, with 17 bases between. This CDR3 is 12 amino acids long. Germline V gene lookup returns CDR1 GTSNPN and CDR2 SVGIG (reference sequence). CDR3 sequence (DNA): TGTGCCTACCGAGATGGGGGTTGGGGCTACACCTTC. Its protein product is CAYRDGGWGYTF.

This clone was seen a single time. The CDR3 DNA is TGTGCCTGGAAACCTAAGCTACAGGGTCGCACGCAAGAGACCCAGTACTTC. Encoded protein: CAWKPKLQGRTQETQYF. The chain employs TRBV30 and TRBJ2-5, with D perhaps matching TRBD1 (6 bases). The germline V and J ends were trimmed by 4 bases and 2 bases, with 23 bases remaining between them. CDR1 and CDR2 from the germline V gene are GTSNPN and SVGIG (reference sequence). The CDR3 extends over 17 amino acids.

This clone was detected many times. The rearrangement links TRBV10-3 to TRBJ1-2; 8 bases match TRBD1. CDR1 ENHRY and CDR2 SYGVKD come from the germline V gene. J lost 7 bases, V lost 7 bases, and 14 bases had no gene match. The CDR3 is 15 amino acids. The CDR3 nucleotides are TGTGCCATCACTCCTTACGACAGGGGAAGAAGTGGCTACACCTTC. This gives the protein CAITPYDRGRSGYTF.

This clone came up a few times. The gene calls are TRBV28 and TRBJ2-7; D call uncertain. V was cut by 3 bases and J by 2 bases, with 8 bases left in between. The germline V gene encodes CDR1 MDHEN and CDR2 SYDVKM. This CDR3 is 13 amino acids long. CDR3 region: CASSLSVAYEQYF. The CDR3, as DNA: TGTGCCAGCAGTTTGTCGGTGGCCTACGAGCAGTACTTC.

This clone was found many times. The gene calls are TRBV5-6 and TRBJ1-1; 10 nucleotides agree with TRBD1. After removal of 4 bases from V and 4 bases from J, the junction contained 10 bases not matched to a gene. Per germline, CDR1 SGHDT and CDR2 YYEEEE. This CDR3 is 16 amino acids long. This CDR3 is CASSPDRGLSVTEAFF. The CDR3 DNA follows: TGTGCCAGCAGCCCCGACAGGGGGCTAAGTGTCACTGAAGCTTTCTTT.

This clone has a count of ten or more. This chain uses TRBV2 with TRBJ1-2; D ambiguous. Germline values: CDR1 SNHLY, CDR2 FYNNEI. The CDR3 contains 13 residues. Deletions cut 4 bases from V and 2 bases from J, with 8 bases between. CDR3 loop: CASSGGINYGYTF. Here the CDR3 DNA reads TGTGCCAGCAGTGGGGGAATAAACTATGGCTACACCTTC.

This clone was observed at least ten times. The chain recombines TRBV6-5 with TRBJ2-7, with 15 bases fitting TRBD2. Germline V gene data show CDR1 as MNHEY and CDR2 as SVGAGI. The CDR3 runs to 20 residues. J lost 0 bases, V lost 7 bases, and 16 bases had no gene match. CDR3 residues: CASKSIGRTSGRVSSYEQYF. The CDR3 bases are TGTGCCAGCAAGAGTATAGGCCGGACTAGCGGGAGGGTTAGCTCCTACGAGCAGTACTTC.

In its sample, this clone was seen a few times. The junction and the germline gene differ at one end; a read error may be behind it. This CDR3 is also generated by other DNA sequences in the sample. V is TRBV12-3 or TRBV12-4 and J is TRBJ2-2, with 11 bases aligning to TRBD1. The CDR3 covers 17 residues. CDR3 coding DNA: TGCGCCAGCAGAAAGACCGGGACAGGGGGGAACACCGGGGAGCTGTTTTTT. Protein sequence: CASRKTGTGGNTGELFF.

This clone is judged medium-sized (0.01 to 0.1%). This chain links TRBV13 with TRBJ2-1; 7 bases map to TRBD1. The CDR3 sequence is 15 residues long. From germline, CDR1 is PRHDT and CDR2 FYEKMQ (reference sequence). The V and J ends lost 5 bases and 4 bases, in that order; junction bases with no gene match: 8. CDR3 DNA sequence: TGTGCCAGCAGCCCGACAGGGCGTAAATACAATGAGCAGTTCTTC. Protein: CASSPTGRKYNEQFF.

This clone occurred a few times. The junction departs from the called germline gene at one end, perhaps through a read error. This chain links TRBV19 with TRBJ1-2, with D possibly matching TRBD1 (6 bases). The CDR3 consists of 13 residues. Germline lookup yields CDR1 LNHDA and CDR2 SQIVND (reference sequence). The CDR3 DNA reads TGTGACAGTAGGGAGGGGGGTTCCTATGGATACACCTTT. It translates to CDSREGGSYGYTF.

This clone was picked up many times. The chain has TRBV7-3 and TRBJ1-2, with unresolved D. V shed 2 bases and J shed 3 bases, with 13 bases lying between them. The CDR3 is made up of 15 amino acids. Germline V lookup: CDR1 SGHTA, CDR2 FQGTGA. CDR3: CASSLLQSLDYGYTF. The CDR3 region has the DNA TGTGCCAGCAGCTTACTACAGAGTCTCGACTATGGCTACACCTTC. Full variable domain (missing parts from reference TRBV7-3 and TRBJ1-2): GAGVSQTPSNKVTEKGKYVELRCDPISGHTALYWYRQSLGQGPEFLIYFQGTGAADDSGLPNDRFFAVRPEGSVSTLKIQRTERGDSAVYLCASSLLQSLDYGYTFGSGTRLTVV.

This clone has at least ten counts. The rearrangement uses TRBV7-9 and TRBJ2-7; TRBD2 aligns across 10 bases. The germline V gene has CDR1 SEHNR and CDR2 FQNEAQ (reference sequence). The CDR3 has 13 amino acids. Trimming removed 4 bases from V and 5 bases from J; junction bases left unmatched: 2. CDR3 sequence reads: CASSSSGSNEQYV. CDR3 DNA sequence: TGTGCCAGCAGCTCTAGCGGGAGTAACGAGCAGTACGTC.

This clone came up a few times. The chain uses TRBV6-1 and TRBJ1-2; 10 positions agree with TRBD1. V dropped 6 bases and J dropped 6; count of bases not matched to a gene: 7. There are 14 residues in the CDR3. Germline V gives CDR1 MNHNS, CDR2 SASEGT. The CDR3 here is CASREDRGSDGYTF. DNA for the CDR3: TGTGCCAGCAGGGAGGACAGGGGGTCAGATGGCTACACCTTC.

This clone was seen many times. The CDR3 DNA sequence: TGTGCCAGCAGCCACTTCGGGACTAGCGGGAGAGAGACCCAGTACTTC. This sequence encodes CASSHFGTSGRETQYF. The chain uses TRBV6-2 or TRBV6-3 and TRBJ2-5, with 14 bases lining up with TRBD2. Germline V gene data show CDR1 as MNHEY and CDR2 as SVGEGT. Trimming took 6 bases from V and 4 from J; bases not matched to a gene: 7. The CDR3 is made up of 16 amino acids.

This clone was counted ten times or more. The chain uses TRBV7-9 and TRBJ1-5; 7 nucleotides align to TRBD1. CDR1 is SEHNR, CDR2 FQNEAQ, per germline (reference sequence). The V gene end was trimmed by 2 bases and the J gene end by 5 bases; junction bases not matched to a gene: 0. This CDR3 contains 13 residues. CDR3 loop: CASSLTGDQPQHF. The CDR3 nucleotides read TGTGCCAGCAGCTTAACAGGGGATCAGCCCCAGCATTTT.

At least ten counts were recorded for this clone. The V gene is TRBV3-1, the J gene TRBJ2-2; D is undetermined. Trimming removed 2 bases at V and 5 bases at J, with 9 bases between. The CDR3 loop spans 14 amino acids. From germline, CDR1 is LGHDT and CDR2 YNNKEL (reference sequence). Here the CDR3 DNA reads TGTGCCAGCAGCCAACTCACAGAGACCGGGGAGCTGTTTTTT. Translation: CASSQLTETGELFF. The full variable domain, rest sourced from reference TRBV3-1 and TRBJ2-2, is DTAVSQTPKYLVTQMGNDKSIKCEQNLGHDTMYWYKQDSKKFLKIMFSYNNKELIINETVPNRFSPKSPDKAHLNLHINSLELGDSAVYFCASSQLTETGELFFGEGSRLTVL.

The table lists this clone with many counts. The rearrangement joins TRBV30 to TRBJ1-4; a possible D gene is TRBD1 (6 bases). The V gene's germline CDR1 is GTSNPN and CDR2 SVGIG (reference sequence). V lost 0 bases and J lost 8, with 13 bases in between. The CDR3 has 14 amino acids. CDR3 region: CAWSVRRGREKLFF. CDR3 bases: TGTGCCTGGAGTGTGCGCAGGGGCCGGGAAAAACTGTTTTTT.

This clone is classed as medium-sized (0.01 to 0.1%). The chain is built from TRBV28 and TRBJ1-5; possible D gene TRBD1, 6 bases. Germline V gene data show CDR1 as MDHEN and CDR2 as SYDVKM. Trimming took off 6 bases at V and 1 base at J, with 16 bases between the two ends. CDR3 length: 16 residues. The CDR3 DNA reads TGTGCCAGCAGCAAACAGGGTCGCGGGAGCAATCAGCCCCAGCATTTT. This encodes CASSKQGRGSNQPQHF.

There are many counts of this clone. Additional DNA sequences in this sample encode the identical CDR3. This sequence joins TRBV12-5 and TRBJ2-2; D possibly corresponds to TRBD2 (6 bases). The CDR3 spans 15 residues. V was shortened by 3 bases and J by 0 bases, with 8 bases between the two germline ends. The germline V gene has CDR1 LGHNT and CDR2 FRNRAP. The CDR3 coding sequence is TGTGCTAGTGGTTTAGGCGGGGCGAACACCGGGGAGCTGTTTTTT. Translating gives CASGLGGANTGELFF.

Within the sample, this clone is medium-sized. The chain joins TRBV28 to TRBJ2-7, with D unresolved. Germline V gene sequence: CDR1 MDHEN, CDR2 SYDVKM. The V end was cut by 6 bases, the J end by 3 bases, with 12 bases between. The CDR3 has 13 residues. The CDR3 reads CASRNNLDYEQYF. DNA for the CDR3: TGTGCCAGCAGAAATAACCTTGACTACGAGCAGTACTTC.

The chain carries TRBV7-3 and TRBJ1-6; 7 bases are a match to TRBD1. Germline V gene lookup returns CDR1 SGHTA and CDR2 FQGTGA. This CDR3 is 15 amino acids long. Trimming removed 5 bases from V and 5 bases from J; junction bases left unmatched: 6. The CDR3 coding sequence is TGTGCCAGCAGCCCGACCGGGACAGATAATTCACCCCTCCACTTT. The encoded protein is CASSPTGTDNSPLHF.

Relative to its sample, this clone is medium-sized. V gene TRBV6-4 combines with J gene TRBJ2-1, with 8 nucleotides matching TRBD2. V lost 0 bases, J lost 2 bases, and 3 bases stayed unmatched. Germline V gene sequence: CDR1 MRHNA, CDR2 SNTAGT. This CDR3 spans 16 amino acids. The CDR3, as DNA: TGTGCCAGCAGTGACTCAGCGGGAGCCCCCTACAATGAGCAGTTCTTC. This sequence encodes CASSDSAGAPYNEQFF.

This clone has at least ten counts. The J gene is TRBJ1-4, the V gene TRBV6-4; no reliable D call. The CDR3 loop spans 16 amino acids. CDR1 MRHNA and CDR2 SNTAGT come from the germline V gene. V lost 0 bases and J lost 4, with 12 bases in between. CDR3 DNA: TGTGCCAGCAGTGACTCGATGGCCCGGATTAATGAAAAACTGTTTTTT. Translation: CASSDSMARINEKLFF.

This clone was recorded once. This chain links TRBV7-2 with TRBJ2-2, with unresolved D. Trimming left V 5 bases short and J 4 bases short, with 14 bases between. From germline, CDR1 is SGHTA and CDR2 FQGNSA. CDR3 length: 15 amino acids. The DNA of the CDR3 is TGTGCCAGCAGCCTACATTCGGGCGGCACCGGGGAGCTGTTTTTT. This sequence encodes CASSLHSGGTGELFF.

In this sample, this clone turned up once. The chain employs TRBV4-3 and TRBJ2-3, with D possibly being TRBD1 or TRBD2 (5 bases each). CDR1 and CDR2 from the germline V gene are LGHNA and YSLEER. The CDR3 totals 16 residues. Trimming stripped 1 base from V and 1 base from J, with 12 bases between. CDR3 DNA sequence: TGCGCCAGCAGCCAAGGGGACGGATGGGGCACAGATACGCAGTATTTT. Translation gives CASSQGDGWGTDTQYF.

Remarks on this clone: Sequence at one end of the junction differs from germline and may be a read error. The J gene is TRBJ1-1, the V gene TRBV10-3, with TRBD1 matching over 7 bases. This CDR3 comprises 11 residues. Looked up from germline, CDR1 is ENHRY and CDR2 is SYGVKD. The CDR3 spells CPIRGTVEAFF. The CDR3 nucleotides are TGTCCCATCAGGGGGACGGTCGAAGCTTTCTTT.

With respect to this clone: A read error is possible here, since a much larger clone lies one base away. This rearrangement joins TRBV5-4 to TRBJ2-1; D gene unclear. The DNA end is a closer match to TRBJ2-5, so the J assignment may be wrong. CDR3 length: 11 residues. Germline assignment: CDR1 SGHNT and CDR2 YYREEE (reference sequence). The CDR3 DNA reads TGTGCCAGCATCTTGGAAAAGACCCAGTACTTC. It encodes CASILEKTQYF.

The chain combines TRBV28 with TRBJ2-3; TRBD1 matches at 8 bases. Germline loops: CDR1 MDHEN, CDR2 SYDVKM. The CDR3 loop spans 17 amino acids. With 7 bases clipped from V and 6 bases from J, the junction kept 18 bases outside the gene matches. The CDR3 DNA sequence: TGTGCCAGCATCAGTCCCGGGACAGGTCGAGGAGGGGATACGCAGTATTTT. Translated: CASISPGTGRGGDTQYF.

The chain's CDR3 is CASSQEWTATYEQYF. CDR3 DNA sequence: TGTGCCAGCAGCCAAGAATGGACTGCGACCTACGAGCAGTACTTC. The chain has TRBV4-2 and TRBJ2-7; D is possibly TRBD2 (5 bases). Looked up from germline, CDR1 is LGHNA and CDR2 is YNFKEQ. The CDR3 has 15 amino acids. Deletions cut 0 bases from V and 2 bases from J, with 11 bases between.